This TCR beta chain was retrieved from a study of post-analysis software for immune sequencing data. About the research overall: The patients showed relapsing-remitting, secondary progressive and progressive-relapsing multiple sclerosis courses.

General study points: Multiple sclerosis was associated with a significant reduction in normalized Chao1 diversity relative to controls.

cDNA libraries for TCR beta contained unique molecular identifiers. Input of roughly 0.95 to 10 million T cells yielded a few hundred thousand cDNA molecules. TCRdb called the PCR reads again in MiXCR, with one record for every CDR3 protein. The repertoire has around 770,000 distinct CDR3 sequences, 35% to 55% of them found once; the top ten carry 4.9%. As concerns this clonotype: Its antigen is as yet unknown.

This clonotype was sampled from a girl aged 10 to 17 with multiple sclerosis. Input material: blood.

CDR3 residues: CASSSATTDGNPEAFF. DNA for the CDR3: TGCGCCAGCAGCTCCGCGACCACGGACGGGAATCCTGAAGCTTTCTTT. The chain employs TRBV5-1 and TRBJ1-1; D call uncertain. The CDR3 has 16 amino acids. CDR1 is SGHRS and CDR2 is YFSETQ in the germline V gene. V was trimmed by 3 bases and J by 6 bases, leaving 21 bases between them.